These 17 T cell receptor beta chains were sequenced from one sample in a study of T cell changes during pregnancy in multiple sclerosis (dated 2019 in TCRdb). Libraries came from the immunoSEQ multiplex PCR assay. TCRdb carries this immuneACCESS record with in-frame sequences only. Its versions omit some clonotypes, under half of them owing to an unresolved V gene in the studies checked, with the rest unexplained. This sample comprises around 31,000 clones, 90% of them detected only once. The ten biggest clones cover approximately 4.5% of the sample. Specimen: CD8+ T cells from peripheral blood mononuclear cells, collected in the second trimester of pregnancy. Receptors originate from a female donor with multiple sclerosis, enrolled in a pregnancy study.

The chain links TRBV6-1 to TRBJ1-6; the D is unclear. From germline, CDR1 is MNHNS and CDR2 SASEGT. The CDR3 contains 17 residues. V was cut by 4 bases and J by 0 bases, with 13 bases left in between. CDR3 sequence (DNA): TGTGCCAGCAGTGTACTGCCGTCGAGCTCCTATAATTCACCCCTCCACTTT. It is translated as CASSVLPSSSYNSPLHF.

A note on this clone: At one boundary the junction diverges from the germline segment, which might be a read error. This chain uses TRBV29-1 with TRBJ1-2, with D possibly being TRBD1 (6 bases). Germline CDR1 SQVTM, CDR2 ANQGSEA. The CDR3 totals 10 residues. Here the CDR3 DNA reads TGCAGCGTTGAACAGGCAGGGGTAGACTTC. This encodes CSVEQAGVDF.

V is TRBV11-3 and J is TRBJ2-7; D unclear. Germline CDR1 is SGHNT and CDR2 is YENEEA. V lost 1 base to trimming and J lost 0 bases, with 7 bases between them. CDR3 size: 14 residues. The DNA for the CDR3 is TGTGCCAGCAGCTTAGGTTATAGCTCCTACGAGCAGTACTTC. Protein product: CASSLGYSSYEQYF. The full variable domain, its missing parts supplied by reference TRBV11-3 and TRBJ2-7, is EAGVVQSPRYKIIEKKQPVAFWCNPISGHNTLYWYLQNLGQGPELLIRYENEEAVDDSQLPKDRFSAERLKGVDSTLKIQPAELGDSAVYLCASSLGYSSYEQYFGPGTRLTVT.

This chain joins TRBV19 and TRBJ2-5; a weak D match, TRBD2 (5 bases). Germline V gives CDR1 LNHDA, CDR2 SQIVND (reference sequence). This CDR3 has 14 residues. Deletions cut 3 bases from V and 2 bases from J, with 10 bases between. CDR3 in DNA: TGTGCCAGTAGTATCCGAGCGGAACAAGAGACCCAGTACTTC. Amino acid sequence: CASSIRAEQETQYF.

V and J are TRBV14 and TRBJ1-4, with D possibly matching TRBD1 (6 bases). V lost 0 bases to trimming and J lost 4 bases, with 12 bases between them. Germline assignment: CDR1 SGHDN and CDR2 FVKESK. The CDR3 totals 16 residues. The CDR3 protein is CASSQDTGQFNEKLFF. The CDR3 coding sequence is TGTGCCAGCAGCCAAGATACAGGACAGTTTAATGAAAAACTGTTTTTT.

The gene calls are TRBV5-1 and TRBJ1-1, with D unclear. CDR1 and CDR2 from the germline V gene are SGHRS and YFSETQ. This CDR3 has 17 amino acids. V lost 4 bases, J lost 6 bases, and 25 bases lay in between. CDR3 sequence: CASSPEGLATSIAEAFF. As DNA, the CDR3 is TGCGCCAGCAGCCCGGAGGGTCTTGCGACCTCAATAGCTGAAGCTTTCTTT.

This clone was seen more than once but under ten times. The chain is built from TRBV19 and TRBJ1-1; 12 nucleotides line up with TRBD1. The CDR3 contains 18 residues. V lost 2 bases, J lost 0 bases, and 7 bases stayed unmatched. From germline, CDR1 is LNHDA and CDR2 SQIVND (reference sequence). This CDR3 reads CASSIRRDRGLMNTEAFF. DNA for the CDR3: TGTGCCAGTAGTATACGCCGGGACAGGGGGCTCATGAACACTGAAGCTTTCTTT.

In DNA, the CDR3 is TGTGCCAGCAGCTTGTGGACAGCAGGAACATACTACGAGCAGTACTTC. It translates to CASSLWTAGTYYEQYF. V and J are TRBV5-4 and TRBJ2-7, with D possibly matching TRBD1 (6 bases). The V gene lost 1 base and the J gene lost 3 bases, with 17 bases spanning the gap. Germline CDR1 and CDR2: SGHNT and YYREEE (reference sequence). This CDR3 comprises 16 residues.

This chain links TRBV4-1 with TRBJ2-3, with 10 bases that match TRBD2. Germline V gene data show CDR1 as MGHRA and CDR2 as YSYEKL. V shed 3 bases and J 1 base; nucleotides not matched to a gene: 4. The CDR3 extends over 16 amino acids. In DNA, the CDR3 is TGCGCCAGCAGCCATCGAGCGGGAGGGGGCACAGATACGCAGTATTTT. Translated, it gives CASSHRAGGGTDTQYF.

This chain connects TRBV2 to TRBJ1-5; no clear D. The CDR3 sequence is 15 residues long. CDR1 SNHLY and CDR2 FYNNEI come from the germline V gene. V lost 0 bases and J lost 3, with 9 bases in between. CDR3 DNA sequence: TGTGCCAGCAGTGAAGCGCCCGGGGTCAATCAGCCCCAGCATTTT. Encoded protein: CASSEAPGVNQPQHF.

The chain joins TRBV4-2 to TRBJ2-1; 7 nucleotides line up with TRBD2. CDR1 LGHNA and CDR2 YNFKEQ come from the germline V gene. V trimming: 0 bases; J trimming: 5 bases; junction bases outside the gene matches: 1. The CDR3 is 14 residues long. CDR3 nucleotides: TGTGCCAGCAGCCAAGACCTAGCGGACAATGAGCAGTTCTTC. This translates into CASSQDLADNEQFF.

The genes are TRBV2 and TRBJ2-7; TRBD1 matches at 8 bases. The ends lost 1 base at V and 0 bases at J; junction bases unmatched: 2. Germline V gene sequence: CDR1 SNHLY, CDR2 FYNNEI. The CDR3 is made up of 15 amino acids. The CDR3: CASSEGGQASYEQYF. CDR3 coding DNA: TGTGCCAGCAGTGAAGGGGGACAGGCCTCCTACGAGCAGTACTTC.

The chain uses TRBV28 and TRBJ1-2; possible D gene TRBD1, 5 bases. Per the germline V gene, CDR1 is MDHEN and CDR2 is SYDVKM. V shed 4 bases and J shed 6 bases, with 15 bases lying between them. CDR3 length: 14 amino acids. The CDR3 here is CASSYFRVLHGYTF. In nucleotides, the CDR3 is TGTGCCAGCAGTTACTTCAGGGTTTTACATGGCTACACCTTC.

This clone has a single count. The chain couples TRBV7-9 to TRBJ2-1; 10 nucleotides match TRBD1. With 0 bases clipped from V and 9 bases from J, the junction kept 5 bases outside the gene matches. From germline, CDR1 is SEHNR and CDR2 FQNEAQ (reference sequence). The CDR3 runs 15 residues. CDR3 sequence (DNA): TGTGCCAGCAGCTTAGCGCTAGGACAGGGGGGTGAGCAGTTCTTC. Its protein is CASSLALGQGGEQFF.

V is TRBV6-4 and J is TRBJ2-1, with 9 bases identical to TRBD2. The J segment lost 2 bases and the V segment lost 2 bases, leaving 4 bases of the junction unmatched. Germline CDR1 and CDR2: MRHNA and SNTAGT. This CDR3 spans 16 amino acids. The CDR3 spells CASSDAWTSAYNEQFF. The CDR3 nucleotides are TGTGCCAGCAGTGACGCCTGGACTAGCGCCTACAATGAGCAGTTCTTC.

The chain uses TRBV27 and TRBJ2-2; 9 nucleotides agree with TRBD2. The V gene end was trimmed by 3 bases and the J gene end by 5 bases; junction bases not matched to a gene: 4. Looked up from germline, CDR1 is MNHEY and CDR2 is SMNVEV (reference sequence). This CDR3 contains 15 residues. This CDR3 reads CASSLSSGITGELFF. DNA for the CDR3: TGTGCCAGCAGTTTGTCTAGCGGGATTACCGGGGAGCTGTTTTTT.

J is TRBJ2-5 and V is TRBV10-3; the D gene is possibly TRBD1 (6 bases). V was trimmed by 3 bases and J by 7 bases, leaving 12 bases between them. The CDR3 is made up of 13 amino acids. Germline assignment: CDR1 ENHRY and CDR2 SYGVKD. The chain's CDR3 is CAISDLQGRTQYF. In nucleotides, the CDR3 is TGTGCCATCAGTGATCTGCAGGGGAGGACCCAGTACTTC.